This T cell receptor beta chain derives from a study of monozygotic twins with inflammatory bowel disease. This CDR3 spans 16 amino acids. A note on this clonotype: The antigen is undetermined.

Every TCR library drew on about 3.5 ug of total RNA. The template switching step added UMIs that contained a 6-nucleotide sample barcode. Each of TCRalpha and TCRbeta cDNA went through two nested PCRs, lasting around 15 and 9 cycles. TCRdb re-called the 5' RACE reads and gives one entry per CDR3 protein, without DNA. Found here are around 150,000 distinct CDR3 sequences; the top ten clones hold 2.8%. The study's findings and limits: Relative to healthy twins, IBD patients had fewer clonotypes in common with others, a gap that was especially apparent with disease activity.

The clonotype was recovered from a human donor with ulcerative colitis or Crohn's disease, or a healthy co-twin of an affected twin (not recorded which). The chain recombines TRBV12-3 or TRBV12-4 with TRBJ2-2; TCRdb picks TRBD1, but there is no DNA to check that call. Sequencing used blood. The CDR3 sequence: CASSTGGFANTGELFF.